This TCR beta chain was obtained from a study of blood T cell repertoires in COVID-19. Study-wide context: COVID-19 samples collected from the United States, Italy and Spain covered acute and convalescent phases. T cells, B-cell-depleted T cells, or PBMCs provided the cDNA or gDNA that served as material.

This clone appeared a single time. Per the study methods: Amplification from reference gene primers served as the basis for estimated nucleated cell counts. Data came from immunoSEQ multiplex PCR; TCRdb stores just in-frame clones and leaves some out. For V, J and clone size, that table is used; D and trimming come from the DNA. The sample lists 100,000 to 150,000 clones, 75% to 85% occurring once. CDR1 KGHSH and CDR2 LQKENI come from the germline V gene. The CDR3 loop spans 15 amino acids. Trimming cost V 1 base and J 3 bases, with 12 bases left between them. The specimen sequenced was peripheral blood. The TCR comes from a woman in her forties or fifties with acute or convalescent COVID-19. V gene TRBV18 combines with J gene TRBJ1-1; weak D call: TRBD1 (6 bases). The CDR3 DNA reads TGTGCCAGCTCACCACGATTAGGGGGGGACACTGAAGCTTTCTTT. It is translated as CASSPRLGGDTEAFF. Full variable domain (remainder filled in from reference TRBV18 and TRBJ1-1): NAGVMQNPRHLVRRRGQEARLRCSPMKGHSHVYWYRQLPEEGLKFMVYLQKENIIDESGMPKERFSAEFPKEGPSILRIQQVVRGDSAAYFCASSPRLGGDTEAFFGQGTRLTVV.